This T cell receptor beta chain originates from a study of blood T cell repertoires in COVID-19. Across the whole study: The United States, Italy and Spain were the sources of the acute and convalescent COVID-19 samples. The analysed material was cDNA or gDNA that came from T cells, B-cell-depleted T cells, or PBMCs.

The cohort comprised adults aged about 18 to 100 years residing in 20 to 30 US areas. Original analysis: Amplification from reference gene primers served as the basis for estimated nucleated cell counts. The repertoire was sequenced with immunoSEQ multiplex PCR; TCRdb's copy has only in-frame clones and lacks some. That table gives V, J and clone size, and the DNA gave D and trimming. The sample holds more than 150,000 clones, roughly 87% seen once. With V trimmed by 6 bases and J by 7 bases, 13 bases remained unmatched. From germline, CDR1 is SGHRS and CDR2 YFSETQ. The CDR3 has 16 residues. Material for sequencing was PBMCs or T cells enriched from blood (not recorded which). The TCR comes from a woman between 50 and 59 years old who had recovered from COVID-19. The rearrangement joins TRBV5-1 to TRBJ2-2; TRBD2 matches 9 bases. CDR3 DNA: TGCGCCAGCACCACTCCGGGACTAGCAGGCAGCGGGGAGCTGTTTTTT. Translating gives CASTTPGLAGSGELFF.